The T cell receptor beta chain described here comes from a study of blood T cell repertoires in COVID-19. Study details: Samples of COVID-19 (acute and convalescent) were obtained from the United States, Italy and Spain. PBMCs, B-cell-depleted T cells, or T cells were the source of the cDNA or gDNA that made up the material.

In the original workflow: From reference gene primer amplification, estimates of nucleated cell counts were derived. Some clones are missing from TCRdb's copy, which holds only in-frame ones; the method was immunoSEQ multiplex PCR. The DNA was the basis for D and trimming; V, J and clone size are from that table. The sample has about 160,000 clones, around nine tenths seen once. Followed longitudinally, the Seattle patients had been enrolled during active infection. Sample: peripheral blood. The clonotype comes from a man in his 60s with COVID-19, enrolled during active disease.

CDR3 residues: CASSLDSGRITPGELFF. For the CDR3, the DNA is TGTGCCAGCAGCTTGGATAGCGGGAGGATAACCCCCGGGGAGCTGTTTTTT. V usage is TRBV5-6 and J usage is TRBJ2-2; 10 bases map to TRBD2. CDR3 length equals 17 residues. The J segment lost 6 bases and the V segment lost 0 bases, leaving 8 bases of the junction unmatched. Germline values: CDR1 SGHDT, CDR2 YYEEEE.